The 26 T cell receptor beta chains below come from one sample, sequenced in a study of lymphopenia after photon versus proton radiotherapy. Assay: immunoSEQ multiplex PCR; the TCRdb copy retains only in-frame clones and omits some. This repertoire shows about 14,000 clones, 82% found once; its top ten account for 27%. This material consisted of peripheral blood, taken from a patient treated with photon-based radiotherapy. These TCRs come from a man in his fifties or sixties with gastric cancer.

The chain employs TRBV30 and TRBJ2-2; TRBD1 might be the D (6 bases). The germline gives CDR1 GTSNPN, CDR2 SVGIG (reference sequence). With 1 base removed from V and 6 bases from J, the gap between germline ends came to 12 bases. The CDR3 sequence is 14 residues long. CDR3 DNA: TGTGCCTGGAGTGACGGGACATCGGCCGGGGAGCTGTTTTTT. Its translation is CAWSDGTSAGELFF.

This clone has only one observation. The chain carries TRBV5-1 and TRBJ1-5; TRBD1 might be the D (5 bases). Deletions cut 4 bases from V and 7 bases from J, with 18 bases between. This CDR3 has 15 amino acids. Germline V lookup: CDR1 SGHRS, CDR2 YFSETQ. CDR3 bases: TGCGCCAGCAGCGTAGACGGGACCCCTGGACAGCCCCAGCATTTT. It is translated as CASSVDGTPGQPQHF.

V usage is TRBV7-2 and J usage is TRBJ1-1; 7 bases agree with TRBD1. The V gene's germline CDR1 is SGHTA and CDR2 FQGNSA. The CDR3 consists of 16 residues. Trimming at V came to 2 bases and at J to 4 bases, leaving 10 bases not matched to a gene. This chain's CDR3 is CASSLTAGGGITEAFF. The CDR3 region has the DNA TGTGCCAGCAGCTTAACGGCAGGGGGTGGGATCACTGAAGCTTTCTTT.

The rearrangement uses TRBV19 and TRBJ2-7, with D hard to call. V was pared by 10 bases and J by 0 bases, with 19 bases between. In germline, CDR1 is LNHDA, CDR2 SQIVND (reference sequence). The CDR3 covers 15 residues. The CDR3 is CATPPLTPSSYEQYV. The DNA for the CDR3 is TGTGCCACCCCCCCCCTGACACCGAGCTCCTACGAGCAGTACGTC.

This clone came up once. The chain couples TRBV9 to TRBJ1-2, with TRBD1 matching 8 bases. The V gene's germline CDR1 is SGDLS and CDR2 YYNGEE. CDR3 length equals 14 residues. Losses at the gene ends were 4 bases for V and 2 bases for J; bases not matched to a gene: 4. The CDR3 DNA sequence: TGTGCCAGCAGCTCGGACAGGGTCAACTATGGCTACACCTTC. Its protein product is CASSSDRVNYGYTF.

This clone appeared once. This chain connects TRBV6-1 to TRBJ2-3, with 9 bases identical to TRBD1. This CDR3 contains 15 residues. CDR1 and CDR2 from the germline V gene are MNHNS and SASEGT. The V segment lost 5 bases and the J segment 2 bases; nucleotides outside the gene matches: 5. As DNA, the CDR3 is TGTGCCAGCAGTTCCGGACAGGGGTTCACAGATACGCAGTATTTT. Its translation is CASSSGQGFTDTQYF.

CDR3 protein: CASSQDWGSYEQYF. In DNA form, the CDR3 reads TGCGCCAGCAGCCAAGATTGGGGCAGCTACGAGCAGTACTTC. The chain joins TRBV4-3 to TRBJ2-7, with D perhaps TRBD1 (5 bases). Germline loops: CDR1 LGHNA, CDR2 YSLEER. The CDR3 length is 14 residues. Trimming took off 0 bases at V and 3 bases at J, with 9 bases between the two ends.

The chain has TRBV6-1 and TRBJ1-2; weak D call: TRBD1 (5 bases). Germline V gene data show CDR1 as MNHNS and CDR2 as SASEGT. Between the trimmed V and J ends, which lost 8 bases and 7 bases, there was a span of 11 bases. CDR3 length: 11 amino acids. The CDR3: CASVGVRGYTF. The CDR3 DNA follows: TGTGCCAGCGTAGGGGTTCGTGGCTACACCTTC.

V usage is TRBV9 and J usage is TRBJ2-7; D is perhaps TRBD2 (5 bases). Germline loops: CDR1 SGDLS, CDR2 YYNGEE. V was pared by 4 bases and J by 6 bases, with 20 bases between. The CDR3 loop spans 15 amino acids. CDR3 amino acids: CASSPIGAGVVEQYF. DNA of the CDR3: TGTGCCAGCAGCCCCATTGGAGCCGGGGTGGTCGAGCAGTACTTC.

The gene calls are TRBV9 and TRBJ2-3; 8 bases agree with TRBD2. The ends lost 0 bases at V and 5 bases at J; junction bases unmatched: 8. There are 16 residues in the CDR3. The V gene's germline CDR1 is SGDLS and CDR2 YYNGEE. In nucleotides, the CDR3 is TGTGCCAGCAGCGTAGCAGTCGGGGGGGCGTTAGATACGCAGTATTTT. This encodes CASSVAVGGALDTQYF. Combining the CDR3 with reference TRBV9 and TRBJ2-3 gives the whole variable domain DSGVTQTPKHLITATGQRVTLRCSPRSGDLSVYWYQQSLDQGLQFLIQYYNGEERAKGNILERFSAQQFPDLHSELNLSSLELGDSALYFCASSVAVGGALDTQYFGPGTRLTVL.

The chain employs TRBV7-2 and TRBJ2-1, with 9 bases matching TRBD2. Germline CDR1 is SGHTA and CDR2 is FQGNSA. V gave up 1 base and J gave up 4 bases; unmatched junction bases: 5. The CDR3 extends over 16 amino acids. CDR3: CASSLDTAGGYNEQFF. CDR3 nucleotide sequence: TGTGCCAGCAGCTTAGACACAGCGGGGGGTTACAATGAGCAGTTCTTC.

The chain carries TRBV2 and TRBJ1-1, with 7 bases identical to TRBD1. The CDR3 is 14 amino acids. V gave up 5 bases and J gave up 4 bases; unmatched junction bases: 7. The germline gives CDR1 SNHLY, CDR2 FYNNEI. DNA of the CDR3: TGTGCCAGCAGTAGACAGGGTGTGAGCACTGAAGCTTTCTTT. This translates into CASSRQGVSTEAFF.

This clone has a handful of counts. Here the CDR3 reads CASGAGTGWANVLTF. CDR3 coding DNA: TGTGCTAGTGGCGCCGGGACAGGGTGGGCCAACGTCCTGACTTTC. J is TRBJ2-6 and V is TRBV12-5, with 9 bases fitting TRBD1. Germline loops: CDR1 LGHNT, CDR2 FRNRAP. The CDR3 sequence is 15 residues long. Trimming cost V 6 bases and J 5 bases; bases outside gene matches: 5.

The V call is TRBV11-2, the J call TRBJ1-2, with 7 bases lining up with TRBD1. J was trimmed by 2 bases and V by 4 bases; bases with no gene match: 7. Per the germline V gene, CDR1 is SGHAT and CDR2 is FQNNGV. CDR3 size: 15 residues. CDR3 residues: CASSSTLTGNYGYTF. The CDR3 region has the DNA TGTGCCAGCAGCTCCACCCTGACAGGGAACTATGGCTACACCTTC.

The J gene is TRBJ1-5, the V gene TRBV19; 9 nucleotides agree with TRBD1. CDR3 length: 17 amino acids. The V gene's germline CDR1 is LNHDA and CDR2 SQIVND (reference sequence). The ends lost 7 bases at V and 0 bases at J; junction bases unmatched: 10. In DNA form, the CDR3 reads TGTGCCAGTAACCAACAGGGGGCGCAATATAGCAATCAGCCCCAGCATTTT. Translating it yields CASNQQGAQYSNQPQHF.

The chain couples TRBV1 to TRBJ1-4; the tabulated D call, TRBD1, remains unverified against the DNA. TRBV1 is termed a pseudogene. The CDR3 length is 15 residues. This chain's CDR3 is CTSSQGVYPDEKLFF. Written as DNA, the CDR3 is TGCACCAGCAGCCAAGGTGTGTATCCAGATGAAAAACTGTTTTTT.

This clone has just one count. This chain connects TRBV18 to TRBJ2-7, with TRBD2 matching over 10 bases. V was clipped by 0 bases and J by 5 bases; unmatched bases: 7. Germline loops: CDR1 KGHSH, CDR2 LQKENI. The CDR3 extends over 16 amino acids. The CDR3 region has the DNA TGTGCCAGCTCACCACCATCTGTAGCGGGGGGCCACGAGCAGTACTTC. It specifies CASSPPSVAGGHEQYF.

The CDR3 DNA sequence: TGTGCCAGCAGTGACAGCGGGGGGGCCTCAGAGACCCAGTACTTC. Translated, it gives CASSDSGGASETQYF. The J gene is TRBJ2-5, the V gene TRBV6-6; 10 nucleotides agree with TRBD2. Unmatched junction bases numbered 7, after V lost 5 bases and J lost 4 bases. CDR3 length: 15 amino acids. Germline V lookup: CDR1 MNHNY, CDR2 SVGAGI (reference sequence).

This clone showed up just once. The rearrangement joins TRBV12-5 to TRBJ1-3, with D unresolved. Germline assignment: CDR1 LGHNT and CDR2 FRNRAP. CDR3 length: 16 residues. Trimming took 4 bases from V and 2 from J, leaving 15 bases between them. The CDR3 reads CASGSPLSGTGNTIYF. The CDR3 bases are TGTGCTAGTGGTTCCCCCCTCTCGGGAACTGGAAACACCATATATTTT.

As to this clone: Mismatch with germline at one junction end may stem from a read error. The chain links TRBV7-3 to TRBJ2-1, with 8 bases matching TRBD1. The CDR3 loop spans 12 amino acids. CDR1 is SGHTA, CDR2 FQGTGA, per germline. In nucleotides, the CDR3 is TGTGCCAGCAGCGCCGACAGGGGAAGTCGGCTCTTC. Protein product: CASSADRGSRLF.

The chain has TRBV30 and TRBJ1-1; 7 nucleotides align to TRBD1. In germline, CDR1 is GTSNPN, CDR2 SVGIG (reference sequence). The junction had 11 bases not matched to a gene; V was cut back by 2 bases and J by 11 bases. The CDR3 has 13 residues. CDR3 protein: CAWSPQGGREAFF. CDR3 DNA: TGTGCCTGGAGTCCCCAGGGGGGCCGGGAGGCTTTCTTT.

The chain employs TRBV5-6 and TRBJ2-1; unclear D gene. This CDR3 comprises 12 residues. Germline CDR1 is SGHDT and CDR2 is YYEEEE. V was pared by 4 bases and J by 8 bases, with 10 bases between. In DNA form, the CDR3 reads TGTGCCAGCAGCCCCGATCCGGATGAGCAGTTCTTC. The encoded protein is CASSPDPDEQFF. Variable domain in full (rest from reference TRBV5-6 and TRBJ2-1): DAGVTQSPTHLIKTRGQQVTLRCSPKSGHDTVSWYQQALGQGPQFIFQYYEEEERQRGNFPDRFSGHQFPNYSSELNVNALLLGDSALYLCASSPDPDEQFFGPGTRLTVL.

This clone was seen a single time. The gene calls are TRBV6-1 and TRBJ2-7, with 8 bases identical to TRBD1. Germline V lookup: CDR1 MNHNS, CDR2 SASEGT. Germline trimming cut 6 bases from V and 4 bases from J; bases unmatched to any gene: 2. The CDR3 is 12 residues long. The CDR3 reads CASRRTGYEQYF. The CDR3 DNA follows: TGTGCCAGCAGGAGGACAGGGTACGAGCAGTACTTC.

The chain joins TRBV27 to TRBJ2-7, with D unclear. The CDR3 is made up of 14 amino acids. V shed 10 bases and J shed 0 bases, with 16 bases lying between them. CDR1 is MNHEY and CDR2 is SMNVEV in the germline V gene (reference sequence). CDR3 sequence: CATRVVRHSYEQYF. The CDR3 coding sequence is TGTGCCACCCGGGTAGTCCGGCACTCCTACGAGCAGTACTTC.

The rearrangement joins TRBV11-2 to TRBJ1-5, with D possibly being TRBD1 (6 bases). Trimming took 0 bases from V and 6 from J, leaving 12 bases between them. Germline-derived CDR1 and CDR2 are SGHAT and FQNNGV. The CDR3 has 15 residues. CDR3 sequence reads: CASSLENGGLQPQHF. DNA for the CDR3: TGTGCCAGCAGCTTAGAAAATGGGGGGCTTCAGCCCCAGCATTTT.

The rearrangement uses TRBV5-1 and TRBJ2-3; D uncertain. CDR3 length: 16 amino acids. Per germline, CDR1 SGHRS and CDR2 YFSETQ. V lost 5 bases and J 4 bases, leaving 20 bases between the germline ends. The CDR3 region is CASSSLGQARADTQYF. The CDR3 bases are TGCGCCAGCAGTTCCCTAGGGCAGGCGAGAGCAGATACGCAGTATTTT.